The 25 T cell receptor beta chains listed next were all sequenced from one sample in a study of control samples from healthy donors and cancer patients. Using immunoSEQ multiplex PCR, the repertoire was profiled, and TCRdb retains in-frame clones only, with some absent. Of 48,000 or so clones listed, over 90% were seen once; the top ten hold around a quarter. The source material was PBMCs. The source is a woman aged 45-59 years with head and neck cancer.

As for this clone: A read error may produce the germline difference seen at one junction end. The chain uses TRBV12-3 or TRBV12-4 and TRBJ1-3; a possible D gene is TRBD1 (5 bases). CDR3 length equals 11 residues. In DNA form, the CDR3 reads TGTGCCAGCAGTTACAGCCGGGACCGATTATTT. It translates to CASSYSRDRLF.

The genes are TRBV7-2 and TRBJ2-4; 16 bases match TRBD2. V lost 3 bases, J lost 3 bases, and 5 bases stayed unmatched. The CDR3 covers 18 residues. The germline gives CDR1 SGHTA, CDR2 FQGNSA. The CDR3 coding sequence is TGTGCCAGCAGCTTGGGACTAGCGGGGGGGCTGGGCAAAAACATTCAGTACTTC. It translates to CASSLGLAGGLGKNIQYF.

This clone has only one observation. The rearrangement uses TRBV6-6 and TRBJ2-1, with 9 nucleotides matching TRBD1. The CDR3 is made up of 15 amino acids. Germline trimming cut 2 bases from V and 7 bases from J; bases unmatched to any gene: 6. Germline V gene lookup returns CDR1 MNHNY and CDR2 SVGAGI (reference sequence). In DNA, the CDR3 is TGTGCCAGCAGTTACCGGGGACAGGGTAGGAATGAGCAGTTCTTC. Translating gives CASSYRGQGRNEQFF.

The CDR3 nucleotides are TGTGCCAGCAGCGTACGGCAGAACACTGAAGCTTTCTTT. Its translation is CASSVRQNTEAFF. The V call is TRBV9, the J call TRBJ1-1; no clear D gene. The germline V gene has CDR1 SGDLS and CDR2 YYNGEE. The V end was cut by 1 base, the J end by 1 base, with 5 bases between. The CDR3 extends over 13 amino acids.

V is TRBV6-5 and J is TRBJ1-4; 9 bases are a match to TRBD1. From germline, CDR1 is MNHEY and CDR2 SVGAGI. CDR3 length: 15 residues. Unmatched junction bases numbered 8, after V lost 6 bases and J lost 6 bases. The CDR3 sequence: CASRQQGAGDEKLFF. CDR3 nucleotides: TGTGCCAGCAGGCAACAGGGGGCGGGGGATGAAAAACTGTTTTTT.

The rearrangement joins TRBV5-1 to TRBJ2-5; D gene ambiguous. The germline V gene encodes CDR1 SGHRS and CDR2 YFSETQ. Trimming removed 4 bases from V and 2 bases from J, with 3 bases in between. This CDR3 region has 11 residues. Here the CDR3 reads CASSVQETQYF. The CDR3 DNA reads as TGCGCCAGCAGCGTTCAAGAGACCCAGTACTTC.

The V gene is TRBV6-5, the J gene TRBJ1-5; 7 nucleotides align to TRBD1. Germline-derived CDR1 and CDR2 are MNHEY and SVGAGI. V was pared by 5 bases and J by 4 bases, with 8 bases of the junction left unmatched. The CDR3 runs to 15 residues. The CDR3 sequence is CASSLRPTGNQPQHF. The CDR3 DNA is TGTGCCAGCAGTCTTAGGCCGACAGGGAATCAGCCCCAGCATTTT.

By share, this clone counts as medium-sized. The chain employs TRBV5-1 and TRBJ2-5; D is unresolved. The CDR3 is made up of 15 amino acids. V lost 4 bases to trimming and J lost 0 bases, with 13 bases between them. Germline lookup yields CDR1 SGHRS and CDR2 YFSETQ. In nucleotides, the CDR3 is TGCGCCAGCAGCCCCTACGGACGGAACCAAGAGACCCAGTACTTC. This sequence encodes CASSPYGRNQETQYF.

The chain uses TRBV3-1 (or the pseudogene TRBV3-2) and TRBJ1-2; 11 nucleotides agree with TRBD1. CDR3 length equals 13 residues. Trimming removed 3 bases from V and 10 bases from J; junction bases left unmatched: 4. Germline CDR1 LGHDT, CDR2 YNNKEL (reference sequence). The CDR3 is CASSHSGQGAYTF. The CDR3 DNA is TGTGCCAGCAGCCACTCCGGACAGGGGGCCTACACCTTC.

This clone has a single count. The rearrangement links TRBV23-1 to TRBJ2-5; 7 positions agree with TRBD1. TRBV23-1 is an ORF, with its function uncertain. Losses at the gene ends were 6 bases for V and 3 bases for J; bases not matched to a gene: 7. This CDR3 is 14 amino acids long. CDR3 nucleotide sequence: TGCGCCAGCAGGGAAGACAGGGTGGAAGAGACCCAGTACTTC. It is translated as CASREDRVEETQYF.

The genes are TRBV6-1 and TRBJ1-1, with D unresolved. The CDR3 loop spans 14 amino acids. Germline V gene sequence: CDR1 MNHNS, CDR2 SASEGT. Trimming removed 2 bases from V and 1 base from J, with 8 bases in between. CDR3 sequence (DNA): TGTGCCAGCAGTGAAAGGGCAGCGAACACTGAAGCTTTCTTT. Translated: CASSERAANTEAFF.

In its sample, this clone was seen once. The J gene is TRBJ2-3, the V gene TRBV28, with TRBD2 matching over 8 bases. V was clipped by 2 bases and J by 6 bases; unmatched bases: 7. From germline, CDR1 is MDHEN and CDR2 SYDVKM. The CDR3 is 15 amino acids. The CDR3: CASSLQSGGADTQYF. The CDR3 DNA sequence: TGTGCCAGCAGTTTACAGTCCGGGGGGGCGGATACGCAGTATTTT.

The CDR3 coding sequence is TGTGCCAGCAGCCAAGACTTGACAGGGGGGTACTATGGCTACACCTTC. Residues: CASSQDLTGGYYGYTF. The chain joins TRBV3-1 (or the pseudogene TRBV3-2) to TRBJ1-2; 9 nucleotides align to TRBD1. The CDR3 has 16 residues. The germline gives CDR1 LGHDT, CDR2 YNNKEL (reference sequence). V was clipped by 0 bases and J by 3 bases; unmatched bases: 5.

J is TRBJ1-2 and V is TRBV29-1; D gene uncertain. The V and J ends lost 4 bases and 1 base respectively, with 10 bases between them. From germline, CDR1 is SQVTM and CDR2 ANQGSEA. This CDR3 has 13 residues. The CDR3 loop is CSVGGPFNYGYTF. The CDR3 nucleotides read TGCAGCGTTGGAGGTCCTTTTAACTATGGCTACACCTTC.

The chain has TRBV6-2 or TRBV6-3 and TRBJ2-7; 15 positions agree with TRBD2. Germline V gene sequence: CDR1 MNHEY, CDR2 SVGEGT. The CDR3 loop spans 16 amino acids. Trimming took 6 bases from V and 3 from J; bases not matched to a gene: 6. The CDR3 nucleotides read TGTGCCAGCAGCCGAGGGACTAGCGGGAGGATCTACGAGCAGTACTTC. It translates to CASSRGTSGRIYEQYF.

This rearrangement joins TRBV7-3 to TRBJ1-2; the D is unclear. The length of the CDR3 is 13 residues. Germline V lookup: CDR1 SGHTA, CDR2 FQGTGA. The ends were cut back, 5 bases at V and 7 bases at J, with 14 bases in the middle. The CDR3 region has the DNA TGTGCCAGCAGCCCCACGAGGGAGGGTGGCTACACCTTC. Translating it yields CASSPTREGGYTF.

The chain joins TRBV30 to TRBJ1-2; D is uncertain. Germline V gene data show CDR1 as GTSNPN and CDR2 as SVGIG (reference sequence). The CDR3 loop spans 13 amino acids. V lost 0 bases to trimming and J lost 1 base, with 6 bases between them. The CDR3 spells CAWSVRVNYGYTF. CDR3 DNA sequence: TGTGCCTGGAGTGTACGGGTTAACTATGGCTACACCTTC.

V usage is TRBV13 and J usage is TRBJ2-1, with 11 bases aligning to TRBD2. The CDR3 sequence is 15 residues long. The V gene end was trimmed by 4 bases and the J gene end by 3 bases; junction bases not matched to a gene: 2. Germline V gene sequence: CDR1 PRHDT, CDR2 FYEKMQ (reference sequence). CDR3 in DNA: TGTGCCAGCAGCTCCGGGACTAGCGGCTACAATGAGCAGTTCTTC. This sequence encodes CASSSGTSGYNEQFF.

The chain couples TRBV9 to TRBJ2-1, with no clear D. Germline CDR1 is SGDLS and CDR2 is YYNGEE. Trimming pared 3 bases from V and 9 bases from J, leaving 7 bases between. This CDR3 is built from 11 residues. The CDR3 DNA reads TGTGCCAGCAGCGCCAGAGGTGAGCAGTTCTTC. It yields the protein CASSARGEQFF. Combining the CDR3 with reference TRBV9 and TRBJ2-1 gives the whole variable domain DSGVTQTPKHLITATGQRVTLRCSPRSGDLSVYWYQQSLDQGLQFLIQYYNGEERAKGNILERFSAQQFPDLHSELNLSSLELGDSALYFCASSARGEQFFGPGTRLTVL.

The rearrangement uses TRBV6-5 and TRBJ1-1; no reliable D call. The germline V and J ends were trimmed by 7 bases and 1 base, with 16 bases remaining between them. Germline V gene data show CDR1 as MNHEY and CDR2 as SVGAGI. The CDR3 totals 15 residues. In DNA form, the CDR3 reads TGTGCCAGCACCTGGGAAAGGGATGGGAACACTGAAGCTTTCTTT. Translation gives CASTWERDGNTEAFF.

The rearrangement uses TRBV28 and TRBJ1-5; a weak D match, TRBD1 (6 bases). V was trimmed by 10 bases and J by 3 bases, leaving 25 bases between them. Germline V gives CDR1 MDHEN, CDR2 SYDVKM. The CDR3 consists of 17 residues. CDR3 coding DNA: TGTGCCACCGAACGGTCAACCGGGAGGGGGTCCAATCAGCCCCAGCATTTT. Amino acids: CATERSTGRGSNQPQHF.

The rearrangement uses TRBV27 and TRBJ2-1; 11 bases are shared with TRBD2. The germline V gene encodes CDR1 MNHEY and CDR2 SMNVEV (reference sequence). The ends lost 2 bases at V and 8 bases at J; junction bases unmatched: 5. The CDR3 sequence is 15 residues long. The DNA for the CDR3 is TGTGCCAGCAGTTTAAGCCTAGCGGGAGGCCATGAGCAGTTCTTC. It is translated as CASSLSLAGGHEQFF.

This chain connects TRBV20-1 to TRBJ2-7; no firm D call. This CDR3 is 13 amino acids long. Germline lookup yields CDR1 DFQATT and CDR2 SNEGSKA (reference sequence). V gave up 3 bases and J gave up 9 bases, with 18 bases separating them. CDR3: CSASDIPGAGQYF. DNA for the CDR3: TGCAGTGCTAGTGATATACCCGGAGCTGGGCAGTACTTC.

The chain combines TRBV5-1 with TRBJ2-1; 10 nucleotides agree with TRBD2. With V trimmed by 4 bases and J by 14 bases, 12 bases remained unmatched. The germline V gene encodes CDR1 SGHRS and CDR2 YFSETQ. The CDR3 runs to 14 residues. The CDR3 reads CASSAQLQREGEFF. CDR3 bases: TGCGCCAGCAGCGCCCAACTCCAGCGGGAGGGGGAGTTCTTC.

V usage is TRBV2 and J usage is TRBJ2-3, with D unresolved. V lost 6 bases to trimming and J lost 0 bases, with 13 bases between them. Germline V gene sequence: CDR1 SNHLY, CDR2 FYNNEI. CDR3 length: 15 residues. DNA of the CDR3: TGTGCCAGCAGACCCGTCGGCACTAGCACAGATACGCAGTATTTT. Its translation: CASRPVGTSTDTQYF.